The 8 T cell receptor beta chains below were found in one sample sequenced in a study of cytomegalovirus exposure and HLA in healthy donors. Assay: immunoSEQ multiplex PCR; the TCRdb copy retains only in-frame clones and omits some. The profile shows 150,000 to 200,000 clones, roughly 82% of them singletons. What was sequenced was PBMCs. These receptors came from a young man in good health and CMV-seropositive.

This clone was seen only once. The chain links TRBV14 to TRBJ2-1, with D perhaps TRBD2 (6 bases). Germline V gives CDR1 SGHDN, CDR2 FVKESK. Between the trimmed V and J ends, which lost 1 base and 15 bases, there was a span of 19 bases. The length of the CDR3 is 14 residues. The CDR3 sequence is CASSQGDLAFDPFF. The CDR3 coding sequence is TGTGCCAGCAGCCAAGGGGACTTAGCTTTTGATCCGTTCTTC.

This chain connects TRBV27 to TRBJ1-5, with D perhaps TRBD1 (5 bases). The CDR3 spans 15 residues. CDR1 and CDR2 (germline): MNHEY, SMNVEV (reference sequence). Trimming stripped 4 bases from V and 5 bases from J, with 15 bases between. The CDR3 sequence is CASSSLRGGDQPQHF. In DNA, the CDR3 is TGTGCCAGCAGTTCCCTGCGCGGGGGGGATCAGCCCCAGCATTTT.

The chain is built from TRBV5-1 and TRBJ2-1; 7 nucleotides align to TRBD2. V shed 1 base, J shed 10 bases, and the junction held 11 bases outside the gene matches. Germline CDR1 is SGHRS and CDR2 is YFSETQ. This CDR3 has 15 amino acids. CDR3: CASSLRAAAGEEQFF. CDR3 coding DNA: TGCGCCAGCAGCTTGCGGGCAGCCGCGGGAGAAGAGCAGTTCTTC. The full variable domain, its missing parts supplied by reference TRBV5-1 and TRBJ2-1, is KAGVTQTPRYLIKTRGQQVTLSCSPISGHRSVSWYQQTPGQGLQFLFEYFSETQRNKGNFPGRFSGRQFSNSRSEMNVSTLELGDSALYLCASSLRAAAGEEQFFGPGTRLTVL.

The chain joins TRBV27 to TRBJ2-2, with D hard to call. This CDR3 has 18 residues. Germline V lookup: CDR1 MNHEY, CDR2 SMNVEV (reference sequence). V lost 2 bases to trimming and J lost 1 base, with 17 bases between them. The CDR3 loop reads CASSLSPPGRRNTGELFF. For the CDR3, the DNA is TGTGCCAGCAGTTTAAGTCCTCCAGGCAGAAGGAACACCGGGGAGCTGTTTTTT.

The CDR3 sequence: CASSQVGGQETQYF. CDR3 DNA sequence: TGTGCCAGCAGCCAAGTGGGGGGGCAAGAGACCCAGTACTTC. The J gene is TRBJ2-5, the V gene TRBV5-4; 7 bases are a match to TRBD2. Germline V gives CDR1 SGHNT, CDR2 YYREEE (reference sequence). There are 14 residues in the CDR3. Trimming removed 4 bases from V and 2 bases from J; junction bases left unmatched: 5.

The chain combines TRBV6-6 with TRBJ1-1; 9 nucleotides agree with TRBD1. The CDR3 is made up of 16 amino acids. With V trimmed by 6 bases and J by 0 bases, 8 bases remained unmatched. CDR1 is MNHNY, CDR2 SVGAGI, per germline (reference sequence). The CDR3 region is CASSPNRGPMNTEAFF. The CDR3 bases are TGTGCCAGCAGCCCGAACAGGGGGCCAATGAACACTGAAGCTTTCTTT.

There are a few counts of this clone. The chain employs TRBV6-5 and TRBJ1-2, with 8 bases that match TRBD1. The length of the CDR3 is 14 residues. With V trimmed by 5 bases and J by 7 bases, 9 bases remained unmatched. CDR1 is MNHEY and CDR2 is SVGAGI in the germline V gene. The chain's CDR3 is CASSQIQGAGGYTF. The CDR3 DNA reads as TGTGCCAGCAGTCAGATTCAGGGGGCGGGTGGCTACACCTTC.

The J gene is TRBJ2-1, the V gene TRBV4-2; tentative D call: TRBD2 (7 bases). V was shortened by 1 base and J by 6 bases, with 16 bases between the two germline ends. Germline V gene data show CDR1 as LGHNA and CDR2 as YNFKEQ. The CDR3 has 16 amino acids. The DNA for the CDR3 is TGTGCCAGCAGCCAAGTTCTAGGGGGGGTAGGCAATGAGCAGTTCTTC. It is translated as CASSQVLGGVGNEQFF.